One sample yielded the 14 T cell receptor beta chains listed below, sequenced in a study of T-cell memory formation after mild COVID-19. One entry per CDR3 protein results from TCRdb running MiXCR on the 5' RACE reads. The data hold over 450,000 distinct CDR3 sequences, with around 20% observed a single time. The sequencing input was PBMCs or a T cell subset sorted from them (not recorded which). The receptors were sampled from an adult woman who had mild COVID-19 (a few samples of this study predate the infection). Cell type and time point are not known.

The chain uses TRBV7-9 and TRBJ2-2; a possible D gene is TRBD2 (5 bases). The V end lost 2 bases, the J end lost 3 bases, and 10 bases lay between the germline ends. Germline CDR1 and CDR2: SEHNR and FQNEAQ (reference sequence). The CDR3 covers 15 residues. The CDR3 DNA reads TGTGCCAGCAGCTTATTTATCGGGGACACCGGGGAGCTGTTTTTT. This gives the protein CASSLFIGDTGELFF.

V gene TRBV20-1 combines with J gene TRBJ2-3, with 7 bases that match TRBD2. After removal of 1 base from V and 0 bases from J, the junction contained 7 bases not matched to a gene. The germline CDR1 and CDR2 sequences are DFQATT and SNEGSKA (reference sequence). The CDR3 consists of 16 residues. This CDR3 reads CSARVESGVSTDTQYF. The CDR3 coding sequence is TGCAGTGCTAGAGTTGAAAGCGGGGTGAGCACAGATACGCAGTATTTT.

The genes are TRBV25-1 and TRBJ2-5; no firm D call. CDR3 length: 13 amino acids. CDR1 and CDR2 (germline): MGHDK, SYGVNS. V was pared by 2 bases and J by 0 bases, with 4 bases between. CDR3 DNA sequence: TGTGCCAGCAGTGAAAGGTACCAAGAGACCCAGTACTTC. As protein: CASSERYQETQYF.

This clonotype was observed a few times. This sequence joins TRBV5-6 and TRBJ1-2; the D gene is possibly TRBD1 (5 bases). Germline V CDR1 and CDR2: SGHDT, YYEEEE. CDR3 length: 16 residues. Trimming took off 4 bases at V and 8 bases at J, with 24 bases between the two ends. CDR3 sequence (DNA): TGTGCCAGCAGCCGGATAAGTGCAGGGCTATGGTTGGGCTACACCTTC. The encoded protein is CASSRISAGLWLGYTF.

This clonotype appeared a few times. This sequence joins TRBV11-2 and TRBJ2-1; 8 bases align to TRBD2. This CDR3 comprises 12 residues. V lost 5 bases and J lost 10; bases outside the gene matches: 4. Germline V CDR1 and CDR2: SGHAT, FQNNGV. The CDR3 spells CASSTGRAEQFF. In nucleotides, the CDR3 is TGTGCCAGCAGCACCGGGAGGGCCGAGCAGTTCTTC.

The J gene is TRBJ2-7, the V gene TRBV14; no definite D call. Germline lookup yields CDR1 SGHDN and CDR2 FVKESK. V lost 4 bases and J 0 bases, leaving 10 bases between the germline ends. This CDR3 has 14 residues. The chain's CDR3 is CASSPAHTSYEQYF. For the CDR3, the DNA is TGTGCCAGCAGCCCGGCTCATACCTCCTACGAGCAGTACTTC. Full variable domain (rest looked up from reference TRBV14 and TRBJ2-7): EAGVTQFPSHSVIEKGQTVTLRCDPISGHDNLYWYRRVMGKEIKFLLHFVKESKQDESGMPNNRFLAERTGGTYSTLKVQPAELEDSGVYFCASSPAHTSYEQYFGPGTRLTVT.

This chain joins TRBV30 and TRBJ1-1; D gene uncertain. This CDR3 is built from 12 residues. V dropped 3 bases and J dropped 2 bases, with 7 bases sitting between them. CDR1 GTSNPN and CDR2 SVGIG come from the germline V gene (reference sequence). This CDR3 is CAWSRYNTEAFF. The CDR3 DNA is TGTGCCTGGAGCAGGTATAACACTGAAGCTTTCTTT.

As DNA, the CDR3 is TGTGCCAGCAGCGTAGAAGAGACGGGGGGGCTTTACAATGAGCAGTTCTTC. This gives the protein CASSVEETGGLYNEQFF. This chain links TRBV9 with TRBJ2-1; 8 positions match TRBD2. CDR1 is SGDLS and CDR2 is YYNGEE in the germline V gene. The CDR3 spans 17 residues. V was clipped by 0 bases and J by 4 bases; unmatched bases: 9.

V usage is TRBV30 and J usage is TRBJ1-5; no clear D gene. Germline V gene lookup returns CDR1 GTSNPN and CDR2 SVGIG (reference sequence). The length of the CDR3 is 13 residues. Trimming cost V 2 bases and J 5 bases, with 10 bases left between them. CDR3 region: CAWSKEGYQPQHF. The CDR3 bases are TGTGCCTGGAGTAAGGAGGGTTATCAGCCCCAGCATTTT. Full variable domain (remainder filled in from reference TRBV30 and TRBJ1-5): SQTIHQWPATLVQPVGSPLSLECTVEGTSNPNLYWYRQAAGRGLQLLFYSVGIGQISSEVPQNLSASRPQDRQFILSSKKLLLSDSGFYLCAWSKEGYQPQHFGDGTRLSIL.

This clonotype showed up just a few times. The rearrangement links TRBV2 to TRBJ2-1, with D uncertain. The CDR3 runs to 14 residues. Trimming took 5 bases from V and 2 from J, leaving 10 bases between them. Per the germline V gene, CDR1 is SNHLY and CDR2 is FYNNEI. The CDR3 reads CASSWRGPYNEQFF. CDR3 coding DNA: TGTGCCAGCAGTTGGCGCGGACCCTACAATGAGCAGTTCTTC.

This clonotype was observed a few times. The rearrangement uses TRBV11-2 and TRBJ2-5, with D maybe TRBD1 (5 bases). The CDR3 length is 15 residues. V dropped 2 bases and J dropped 0 bases, with 10 bases sitting between them. Germline V CDR1 and CDR2: SGHAT, FQNNGV. CDR3 coding DNA: TGTGCCAGCAGCTTATGGGGCGAGCACCAAGAGACCCAGTACTTC. This gives the protein CASSLWGEHQETQYF.

The CDR3 protein is CASSYGVAVSTDTQYF. The CDR3 DNA reads TGTGCCAGCAGTTACGGGGTAGCGGTTAGCACAGATACGCAGTATTTT. The chain has TRBV12-3 or TRBV12-4 and TRBJ2-3, with D possibly being TRBD2 (6 bases). The CDR3 totals 16 residues. The V and J ends lost 4 bases and 0 bases respectively, with 14 bases between them.

This chain links TRBV2 with TRBJ2-1; no firm D call. Looked up from germline, CDR1 is SNHLY and CDR2 is FYNNEI. The V end lost 8 bases, the J end lost 8 bases, and 16 bases lay between the germline ends. The CDR3 has 13 residues. This CDR3 is CASVGAQHYEQFF. CDR3 DNA sequence: TGTGCCAGCGTTGGAGCACAACACTATGAGCAGTTCTTC.

This chain links TRBV2 with TRBJ1-3; D gene ambiguous. Germline loops: CDR1 SNHLY, CDR2 FYNNEI. V was clipped by 2 bases and J by 5 bases, with 10 bases between them. The CDR3 sequence is 14 residues long. CDR3: CASSESFGRNTIYF. CDR3 bases: TGTGCCAGCAGTGAATCGTTCGGGAGAAACACCATATATTTT.